This T cell receptor beta chain was captured by sequencing in a study of Graves' ophthalmopathy and Graves' hyperthyroidism. Germline CDR1 SEHNR, CDR2 FQNEAQ (reference sequence). The CDR3 runs 14 residues. Concerning this clonotype itself: Antigen unknown. One junction end does not reproduce the germline sequence, and a read error may be involved.

If patients had other autoimmune diseases, uncontrolled infections, pregnancy or lactation, they were excluded. Diagnosis relied on clinical symptoms, serum thyroxine, TRAb, thyroid ultrasound and orbital computed tomography. The starting material, around 9.3 ml of fresh peripheral blood, provided the PBMCs. Study results and caveats: The study's model predicted ophthalmopathy progression at 70.59% sensitivity and 72% to 75% specificity.

The authors amplified TCR beta CDR3 regions, and they did so from RNA transcripts for repertoire sequencing. RT-PCR was first run with HTBI primers, then multiplex PCR in a second round. One entry per CDR3 protein, called by TCRdb with MiXCR from the multiplex PCR reads. The data contain about 740,000 distinct CDR3 sequences, 40% of them singletons. This chain connects TRBV7-9 to TRBJ2-5, with D perhaps TRBD2 (6 bases). The origin of this receptor is an adult man with Graves' ophthalmopathy. The specimen was peripheral blood. CDR3 residues: CASSLPGVWETQHF. In DNA form, the CDR3 reads TGTGCCAGCAGTTTACCGGGGGTTTGGGAGACCCAGCACTTC. The whole variable domain, remainder taken from reference TRBV7-9 and TRBJ2-5, is DTGVSQNPRHKITKRGQNVTFRCDPISEHNRLYWYRQTLGQGPEFLTYFQNEAQLEKSRLLSDRFSAERPKGSFSTLEIQRTEQGDSAMYLCASSLPGVWETQHFGPGTRLLVL.